This T cell receptor beta chain appears in the sequencing data of a study of OX40 agonist ivuxolimab in advanced cancers. Sequenced by immunoSEQ multiplex PCR; TCRdb stores in-frame clones only, minus some. Among 41,000 or so clones listed, approximately 80% were seen once. Only a few counts were recorded for this clone. Germline V gives CDR1 LGHNA, CDR2 YSLEER. V shed 0 bases and J shed 5 bases, with 13 bases lying between them. This CDR3 comprises 15 residues. This receptor was taken from an adult with an advanced solid tumor such as melanoma, head and neck, liver or kidney cancer. The V and J genes are TRBV4-3 and TRBJ1-2; maybe TRBD1 (5 bases). The source was CD4+ or CD8+ T cells sorted from blood, collected in a trial of the OX40 agonist ivuxolimab. This chain's CDR3 is CASSQDWSGNYGYTF. As DNA, the CDR3 is TGCGCCAGCAGCCAAGATTGGTCAGGGAATTATGGCTACACCTTC.